This T cell receptor beta chain came from a study of T cells of healthy individuals. This clonotype was observed many times. TCRdb passed the 5' RACE reads through MiXCR, listing each CDR3 protein once. The sample records about 96,000 distinct CDR3 sequences, roughly 15% being singletons. The CDR3 is 17 amino acids. The V gene end was trimmed by 3 bases and the J gene end by 4 bases; junction bases not matched to a gene: 14. The germline CDR1 and CDR2 sequences are SGHDT and YYEEEE. This TCR was sampled from a human donor in good health. The J gene is TRBJ2-7, the V gene TRBV5-6; 9 bases match TRBD2. In DNA, the CDR3 is TGTGCCAGCAGCTCGTTGACTGACGGACTAGCGAATTACGAGCAGTACTTC. Translation gives CASSSLTDGLANYEQYF.